The T cell receptor (beta chain) under discussion was sequenced for a study of cytomegalovirus exposure and HLA in healthy donors. PCR was performed using 60 Vbeta and 13 Jbeta primers. Sequenced by immunoSEQ multiplex PCR; TCRdb stores in-frame clones only, minus some. The sample carries 130,000 or so clones, roughly 72% recorded once. Germline V CDR1 and CDR2: SGHTA, FQGTGA. With 5 bases clipped from V and 5 bases from J, the junction kept 10 bases outside the gene matches. The CDR3 sequence is 16 residues long. The chain carries TRBV7-3 and TRBJ2-2; 8 bases are shared with TRBD1. Sequencing was carried out using PBMCs. This sequence originates from a male donor in good health and CMV-seronegative. This CDR3 is CASSHSGQVATGELFF. The CDR3 bases are TGTGCCAGCAGCCATTCGGGACAGGTGGCGACCGGGGAGCTGTTTTTT.